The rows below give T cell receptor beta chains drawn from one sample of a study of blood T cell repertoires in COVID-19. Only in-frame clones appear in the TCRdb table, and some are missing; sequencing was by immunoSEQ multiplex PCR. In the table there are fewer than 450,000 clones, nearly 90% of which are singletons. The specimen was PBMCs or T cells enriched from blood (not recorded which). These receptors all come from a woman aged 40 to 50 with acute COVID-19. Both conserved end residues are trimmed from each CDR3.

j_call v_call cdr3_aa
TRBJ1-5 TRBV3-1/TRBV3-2 ASSQDATGDQPQH
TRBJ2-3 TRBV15 ATSREVTGGPDTQY
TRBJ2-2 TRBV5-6 ASSPTRQGLTGELF
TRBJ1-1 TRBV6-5 ASRDPGVAVTEAF
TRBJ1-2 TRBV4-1 ASRQGDAVYGYT
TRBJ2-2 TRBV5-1 ASSLYLSGQGKTGELF
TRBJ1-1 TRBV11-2 ASSAEGGRTEAF
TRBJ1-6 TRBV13 ANDRAYNSPLH
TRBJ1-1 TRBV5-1 ASRSQGATLSNTEAF
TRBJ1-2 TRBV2 ASVKDRVEGYT
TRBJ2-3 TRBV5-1 ATTRQGPTDTQY
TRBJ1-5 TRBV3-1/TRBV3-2 ASSQAHTGDQPQH
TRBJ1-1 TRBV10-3 AIGTQNTEAF
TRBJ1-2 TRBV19 ASSIDSYRGSSGGYT
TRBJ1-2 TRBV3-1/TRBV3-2 ASSQNTGDGYT